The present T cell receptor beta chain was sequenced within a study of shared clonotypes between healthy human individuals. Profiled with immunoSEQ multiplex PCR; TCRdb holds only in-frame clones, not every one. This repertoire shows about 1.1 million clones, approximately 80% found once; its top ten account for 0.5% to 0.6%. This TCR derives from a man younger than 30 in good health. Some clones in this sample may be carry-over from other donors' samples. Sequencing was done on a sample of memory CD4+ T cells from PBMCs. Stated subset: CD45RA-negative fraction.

The CDR3 protein is CASAKGVVTVTGELFF. The CDR3 bases are TGTGCCAGCGCCAAAGGGGTAGTCACGGTCACCGGGGAGCTGTTTTTT. The chain links TRBV28 to TRBJ2-2, with TRBD1 as a possible D gene (5 bases). Trimming cost V 8 bases and J 4 bases, with 20 bases left between them. The CDR3 contains 16 residues. Germline loops: CDR1 MDHEN, CDR2 SYDVKM.